This passage covers 4 T cell receptor beta chains from one sample sequenced in a study of cytomegalovirus exposure and HLA in healthy donors. Researchers ran the PCR with 60 Vbeta and 13 Jbeta primers. Profiling relied on immunoSEQ multiplex PCR, and the TCRdb table lists in-frame clones only, not all of them. The data hold fewer than 350,000 clones, with approximately 90% observed a single time. Sequences were obtained from PBMCs. The origin of the receptors is a woman aged 18-29 years in good health and CMV-seronegative.

V usage is TRBV2 and J usage is TRBJ2-1, with a tentative D call TRBD2 (5 bases). CDR1 SNHLY and CDR2 FYNNEI come from the germline V gene. This CDR3 has 15 amino acids. The V end lost 5 bases, the J end lost 0 bases, and 11 bases lay between the germline ends. The CDR3 DNA reads TGTGCCAGCAGTTCTGGACTTCACTCCTACAATGAGCAGTTCTTC. This translates into CASSSGLHSYNEQFF.

This clone was recorded a few times. CDR3 sequence: CASSPSQGENSPLHF. CDR3 sequence (DNA): TGTGCCAGCAGCCCCTCTCAGGGGGAGAATTCACCCCTCCACTTT. J is TRBJ1-6 and V is TRBV6-5; 7 bases map to TRBD1. In germline, CDR1 is MNHEY, CDR2 SVGAGI. The CDR3 is 15 amino acids. V lost 6 bases, J lost 7 bases, and 9 bases stayed unmatched.

The J gene is TRBJ2-7, the V gene TRBV2; tentative D call: TRBD1 (6 bases). V was cut by 7 bases and J by 3 bases, with 16 bases left in between. Germline-derived CDR1 and CDR2 are SNHLY and FYNNEI. The CDR3 spans 14 residues. The CDR3 DNA is TGTGCCAGCACCAAACAGGGTCCCCTCTACGAGCAGTACTTC. Protein product: CASTKQGPLYEQYF.

A note on this clone: Within the sample, other DNA sequences also encode this same CDR3. The genes are TRBV12-5 and TRBJ1-6; D not resolved. The germline CDR1 and CDR2 sequences are LGHNT and FRNRAP. The CDR3 loop spans 15 amino acids. The V and J ends lost 7 bases and 6 bases respectively, with 16 bases between them. The CDR3 is CASVPPLGPNSPLHF. Written as DNA, the CDR3 is TGTGCTAGTGTCCCCCCGCTGGGCCCTAATTCACCCCTCCACTTT. Full variable domain (remainder filled in from reference TRBV12-5 and TRBJ1-6): DARVTQTPRHKVTEMGQEVTMRCQPILGHNTVFWYRQTMMQGLELLAYFRNRAPLDDSGMPKDRFSAEMPDATLATLKIQPSEPRDSAVYFCASVPPLGPNSPLHFGNGTRLTVT.